The present T cell receptor (beta chain) was sequenced within a study of T cells in Graves' hyperthyroidism and ophthalmopathy. Whole-study context: Peripheral blood collection took place at initial diagnosis, before any treatment.

Concerning this clonotype itself: What it binds is unknown.

Study results and caveats: Onset of ophthalmopathy came a median approximately 6.9 months after the model predicted it.

Lactation, pregnancy, other autoimmune disease or uncontrolled infection led to exclusion of patients. PBMCs were derived from 7.5 to 10 ml fresh peripheral blood. TCR beta CDR3 regions were amplified from RNA transcripts. First-round RT-PCR with HTBI primers amplified the TCR CDR3 region. TCRdb reprocessed the multiplex PCR reads via MiXCR and lists one record per CDR3 protein. The sample includes over 250,000 distinct CDR3 sequences, roughly 13% seen only once; the top ten take 30% to 35%. This CDR3 spans 14 amino acids. CDR1 is ENHRY, CDR2 SYGVKD, per germline. J lost 1 base, V lost 5 bases, and 5 bases had no gene match.

The genes are TRBV10-3 and TRBJ2-7; 7 positions match TRBD1. The TCR comes from a woman between 40 and 55 years old with Graves' ophthalmopathy. The sequencing input was blood. CDR3 nucleotide sequence: TGTGCCATCAGTTGGACGGGACAGTCCTACGAGCAGTACTTC. Encoded protein: CAISWTGQSYEQYF.